Below are 32 T cell receptor beta chains sequenced from a single sample in a study of T cell responses to AZD1222 COVID-19 vaccine (dated by TCRdb to the early 2020s). Receptors were amplified or captured by the immunoSEQ multiplex PCR assay. The clones in this table, taken by TCRdb from immuneACCESS, are in-frame only. Not every clone is retained; where verified, under half of the shortfall comes from an unresolved V gene, and the cause of the rest is unknown. Present in this sample are approximately 14,000 clones, about four fifths of which were seen just once. Of the sample, around two fifths is held by the ten largest clones. The sample's time point label, in plain terms: about 28 days (+/-7) after the second vaccine dose. The material sequenced was peripheral blood, taken 28 days after the second AZD1222 dose. All receptors derive from an adult who received the AZD1222 COVID-19 vaccine.

The genes are TRBV19 and TRBJ1-5; possible D gene TRBD1, 5 bases. V lost 10 bases and J lost 4, with 11 bases in between. CDR3 length: 12 amino acids. Germline-derived CDR1 and CDR2 are LNHDA and SQIVND (reference sequence). The CDR3 sequence: CATSQGNQPQHF. In DNA form, the CDR3 reads TGTGCCACTTCGCAGGGAAATCAGCCCCAGCATTTT. Together with reference TRBV19 and TRBJ1-5, the CDR3 gives the full variable domain: DGGITQSPKYLFRKEGQNVTLSCEQNLNHDAMYWYRQDPGQGLRLIYYSQIVNDFQKGDIAEGYSVSREKKESFPLTVTSAQKNPTAFYLCATSQGNQPQHFGDGTRLSIL.

V gene TRBV7-3 combines with J gene TRBJ1-1; 9 positions match TRBD1. With V trimmed by 4 bases and J by 8 bases, 5 bases remained unmatched. Germline V lookup: CDR1 SGHTA, CDR2 FQGTGA. CDR3 length: 13 amino acids. CDR3 DNA sequence: TGTGCCAGCAGCTACCAAGGACAGGGGGAAGCTTTCTTT. It translates to CASSYQGQGEAFF.

The chain uses TRBV9 and TRBJ2-2; D uncertain. Germline CDR1 SGDLS, CDR2 YYNGEE. V was clipped by 0 bases and J by 6 bases, with 6 bases between them. The CDR3 has 13 residues. CDR3 coding DNA: TGTGCCAGCAGCGTAGAAATTTCCGGGGAGCTGTTTTTT. This translates into CASSVEISGELFF. The full variable domain, its missing parts supplied by reference TRBV9 and TRBJ2-2, is DSGVTQTPKHLITATGQRVTLRCSPRSGDLSVYWYQQSLDQGLQFLIQYYNGEERAKGNILERFSAQQFPDLHSELNLSSLELGDSALYFCASSVEISGELFFGEGSRLTVL.

The chain uses TRBV27 and TRBJ1-4; 8 positions agree with TRBD1. The V and J ends lost 6 bases and 8 bases, in that order; junction bases with no gene match: 5. The V gene's germline CDR1 is MNHEY and CDR2 SMNVEV (reference sequence). The CDR3 loop spans 13 amino acids. The CDR3 DNA reads TGTGCCAGCAGGAGGACAGGGAGCGAAAAACTGTTTTTT. It encodes CASRRTGSEKLFF.

V is TRBV6-1 and J is TRBJ2-7; no definite D call. The CDR3 runs to 12 residues. Germline V lookup: CDR1 MNHNS, CDR2 SASEGT. Trimming stripped 1 base from V and 3 bases from J, with 4 bases between. The CDR3 DNA reads as TGTGCCAGCAGTGAAGGGAGCTACGAGCAGTACTTC. It translates to CASSEGSYEQYF.

This chain connects TRBV19 to TRBJ2-7, with a possible D match to TRBD2 (5 bases). The CDR3 consists of 17 residues. The V end was cut by 0 bases, the J end by 7 bases, with 22 bases between. Germline V lookup: CDR1 LNHDA, CDR2 SQIVND (reference sequence). The CDR3 sequence: CASSIDPPGGGDDEQYF. For the CDR3, the DNA is TGTGCCAGTAGTATAGACCCACCCGGAGGTGGGGATGATGAGCAGTACTTC.

This clone rates as medium-sized. V is TRBV27 and J is TRBJ2-2; D is perhaps TRBD2 (6 bases). From germline, CDR1 is MNHEY and CDR2 SMNVEV (reference sequence). V dropped 8 bases and J dropped 4 bases, with 20 bases sitting between them. CDR3 length equals 16 residues. The CDR3 spells CASPWGLDIGTGELFF. CDR3 bases: TGTGCCAGCCCCTGGGGACTCGACATAGGCACCGGGGAGCTGTTTTTT.

By sample fraction, this clone is large. The chain joins TRBV30 to TRBJ2-5, with 13 bases that match TRBD2. V lost 3 bases to trimming and J lost 1 base; unmatched junction nucleotides: 2. Per the germline V gene, CDR1 is GTSNPN and CDR2 is SVGIG (reference sequence). There are 15 residues in the CDR3. CDR3 sequence reads: CAWSGTSGAQETQYF. The CDR3 bases are TGTGCCTGGAGCGGGACTAGCGGGGCCCAAGAGACCCAGTACTTC.

The chain is built from TRBV19 and TRBJ2-7; D is tentatively TRBD1 or TRBD2 (5 bases each). This CDR3 contains 14 residues. Per germline, CDR1 LNHDA and CDR2 SQIVND (reference sequence). V lost 1 base and J 3 bases, leaving 10 bases between the germline ends. The CDR3 loop is CASSIAGADYEQYF. The CDR3 nucleotides are TGTGCCAGTAGTATAGCCGGGGCGGACTACGAGCAGTACTTC.

The V gene is TRBV7-9, the J gene TRBJ2-5; TRBD2 might be the D (5 bases). Germline values: CDR1 SEHNR, CDR2 FQNEAQ (reference sequence). CDR3 length: 14 residues. V shed 6 bases and J shed 1 base, with 12 bases lying between them. CDR3 nucleotide sequence: TGTGCCAGCAGGAAGTACGGGATCCAAGAGACCCAGTACTTC. Translating it yields CASRKYGIQETQYF.

This clone was observed a handful of times. J is TRBJ2-7 and V is TRBV30, with TRBD2 matching 7 bases. The germline gives CDR1 GTSNPN, CDR2 SVGIG (reference sequence). The trim removed 2 bases at V and 7 bases at J, leaving 11 bases unmatched. CDR3 size: 14 residues. CDR3 in DNA: TGTGCCTGGAGTTACCTAAGCGGGGAGAGTGAGCAGTACTTC. Protein product: CAWSYLSGESEQYF.

This clone was found a few times. The genes are TRBV7-2 and TRBJ1-2; 10 bases are shared with TRBD1. CDR3 length: 14 amino acids. In germline, CDR1 is SGHTA, CDR2 FQGNSA. V shed 4 bases and J 5 bases; nucleotides not matched to a gene: 4. CDR3 bases: TGTGCCAGCAGCTCGGACAGGGGGGGATATGGCTACACCTTC. Its translation is CASSSDRGGYGYTF.

The count of this clone is one. The V gene is TRBV28, the J gene TRBJ1-1; D ambiguous. Trimming removed 4 bases from V and 0 bases from J, with 6 bases in between. The CDR3 is made up of 13 amino acids. From germline, CDR1 is MDHEN and CDR2 SYDVKM. The CDR3 here is CASSSAMNTEAFF. The CDR3 DNA follows: TGTGCCAGCAGTTCGGCGATGAACACTGAAGCTTTCTTT.

CDR3 amino acids: CASSQGLLTLEETQYF. CDR3 nucleotides: TGTGCCAGCAGCCAAGGACTCCTAACTTTGGAAGAGACCCAGTACTTC. The chain is built from TRBV3-1 (or the pseudogene TRBV3-2) and TRBJ2-5; D is ambiguous. Trimming pared 1 base from V and 3 bases from J, leaving 15 bases between. Per the germline V gene, CDR1 is LGHDT and CDR2 is YNNKEL (reference sequence). This CDR3 comprises 16 residues.

The rearrangement joins TRBV12-3 or TRBV12-4 to TRBJ1-1; no definite D call. The CDR3 contains 12 residues. V dropped 1 base and J dropped 5 bases, with 5 bases sitting between them. This CDR3 is CASSLERTEAFF. In DNA form, the CDR3 reads TGTGCCAGCAGTTTAGAGAGGACTGAAGCTTTCTTT.

The CDR3 region is CASSRSLDTNTGELFF. The CDR3 nucleotides are TGTGCCAGCAGCCGATCACTGGATACGAACACCGGGGAGCTGTTTTTT. The chain carries TRBV2 and TRBJ2-2; D gene unclear. Germline lookup yields CDR1 SNHLY and CDR2 FYNNEI. V lost 6 bases and J 0 bases, leaving 14 bases between the germline ends. The CDR3 has 16 residues.

This clone was counted a single time. The chain links TRBV27 to TRBJ1-1; no firm D call. Germline values: CDR1 MNHEY, CDR2 SMNVEV (reference sequence). There are 8 residues in the CDR3. Deletions cut 4 bases from V and 11 bases from J, with 2 bases between. The CDR3 DNA reads as TGTGCCAGCAGTTCTGCTTTCTTT. As protein: CASSSAFF.

This clone showed up just a few times. This sequence joins TRBV9 and TRBJ2-5; 7 nucleotides match TRBD2. The trim removed 0 bases at V and 5 bases at J, leaving 10 bases unmatched. This CDR3 region has 16 residues. The germline V gene has CDR1 SGDLS and CDR2 YYNGEE. CDR3 nucleotides: TGTGCCAGCAGCGTAGTGGGCGCCGGGGGGTTGGAGACCCAGTACTTC. Translation: CASSVVGAGGLETQYF.

This clone was seen more than once but under ten times. In nucleotides, the CDR3 is TGTGCCAGCAGCCGTGAAAGGACAAACACCATATATTTT. It yields the protein CASSRERTNTIYF. The chain has TRBV7-9 and TRBJ1-3, with D hard to call. V lost 5 bases and J lost 6, with 11 bases in between. Germline-derived CDR1 and CDR2 are SEHNR and FQNEAQ (reference sequence). This CDR3 is 13 amino acids long.

This chain joins TRBV7-2 and TRBJ1-2; 8 bases line up with TRBD1. CDR3 length equals 14 residues. Germline lookup yields CDR1 SGHTA and CDR2 FQGNSA. Unmatched junction bases numbered 6, after V lost 2 bases and J lost 7 bases. The CDR3 DNA sequence: TGTGCCAGCAGCTTAAGGGACAGGTCGATTGGCTACACCTTC. Residues: CASSLRDRSIGYTF.

The chain combines TRBV4-1 with TRBJ2-2; D uncertain. The germline CDR1 and CDR2 sequences are MGHRA and YSYEKL. With 3 bases removed from V and 2 bases from J, the gap between germline ends came to 13 bases. CDR3 length: 16 amino acids. For the CDR3, the DNA is TGCGCCAGCAGCCATGCCTCAGATACTAACACCGGGGAGCTGTTTTTT. It translates to CASSHASDTNTGELFF.

This clone was seen once. The rearrangement links TRBV5-6 to TRBJ1-2; 9 nucleotides match TRBD1. V gave up 7 bases and J gave up 7 bases; unmatched junction bases: 14. The CDR3 is made up of 15 amino acids. CDR1 SGHDT and CDR2 YYEEEE come from the germline V gene. CDR3 nucleotide sequence: TGTGCCAGCGGCATAACAGGGGGCGCACGGGTTGGCTACACCTTC. Translation: CASGITGGARVGYTF.

The rearrangement joins TRBV28 to TRBJ1-1; D gene uncertain. This CDR3 spans 14 amino acids. V was shortened by 1 base and J by 0 bases, with 6 bases between the two germline ends. Germline-derived CDR1 and CDR2 are MDHEN and SYDVKM. The DNA for the CDR3 is TGTGCCAGCAGTTTATACCCATTGAACACTGAAGCTTTCTTT. Translating gives CASSLYPLNTEAFF.

This clone appeared a single time. The chain recombines TRBV12-3 or TRBV12-4 with TRBJ1-1, with D perhaps matching TRBD1 (6 bases). CDR3 length: 13 residues. V was shortened by 2 bases and J by 8 bases, with 12 bases between the two germline ends. The CDR3: CASSLLSDREAFF. The DNA for the CDR3 is TGTGCCAGCAGTTTATTATCCGACAGGGAAGCTTTCTTT.

The V and J genes are TRBV5-1 and TRBJ1-2; no clear D. Germline V gene sequence: CDR1 SGHRS, CDR2 YFSETQ. The ends were cut back, 1 base at V and 4 bases at J, with 11 bases in the middle. This CDR3 has 14 residues. CDR3 nucleotides: TGCGCCAGCAGCTTGACAGACGCGATCTATGGCTACACCTTC. Translation: CASSLTDAIYGYTF.

This chain connects TRBV11-1 to TRBJ2-7; 8 bases are a match to TRBD1. The V segment lost 5 bases and the J segment 3 bases; nucleotides outside the gene matches: 12. There are 16 residues in the CDR3. Per the germline V gene, CDR1 is SGHAT and CDR2 is FQDESV (reference sequence). CDR3 amino acids: CASSLDLTGGNYEQYF. The CDR3 DNA reads TGTGCCAGCAGCCTGGATCTTACAGGGGGTAACTACGAGCAGTACTTC.

V is TRBV18 and J is TRBJ1-1; 12 bases align to TRBD1. The V segment lost 4 bases and the J segment 4 bases; nucleotides outside the gene matches: 1. There are 14 residues in the CDR3. Germline V gene lookup returns CDR1 KGHSH and CDR2 LQKENI. The CDR3 DNA is TGTGCCAGCTCACGGGACAGGGGGCCCACTGAAGCTTTCTTT. This gives the protein CASSRDRGPTEAFF.

This chain uses TRBV6-5 with TRBJ2-6; D might be TRBD2 (7 bases). V was pared by 10 bases and J by 3 bases, with 13 bases between. This CDR3 has 14 residues. The germline gives CDR1 MNHEY, CDR2 SVGAGI. Here the CDR3 DNA reads TGTGCCACCCGGGGGGCTGGTGGGGCCAACGTCCTGACTTTC. Protein: CATRGAGGANVLTF.

The J gene is TRBJ2-7, the V gene TRBV14; D possibly corresponds to TRBD1 (5 bases). The CDR3 covers 14 residues. The germline V gene has CDR1 SGHDN and CDR2 FVKESK. Trimming cost V 4 bases and J 4 bases, with 14 bases left between them. The CDR3 DNA is TGTGCCAGCAGCCGGCAGGGAATCGGTTACGAGCAGTACTTC. Protein: CASSRQGIGYEQYF.

The chain links TRBV6-5 to TRBJ2-7, with D perhaps TRBD1 (5 bases). CDR1 is MNHEY, CDR2 SVGAGI, per germline. CDR3 length equals 14 residues. Trimming left V 6 bases short and J 4 bases short, with 16 bases between. DNA for the CDR3: TGTGCCAGCAGCCAGGGAAATCAGCTGTACGAGCAGTACTTC. Amino acids: CASSQGNQLYEQYF.

The chain is built from TRBV6-5 and TRBJ2-4, with no clear D. The CDR3 length is 14 residues. The ends were cut back, 6 bases at V and 0 bases at J, with 9 bases in the middle. Germline-derived CDR1 and CDR2 are MNHEY and SVGAGI. CDR3 protein: CASRGSLAKNIQYF. The CDR3 DNA sequence: TGTGCCAGCAGGGGGTCTCTAGCCAAAAACATTCAGTACTTC.

The rearrangement links TRBV7-9 to TRBJ2-7, with 10 bases aligning to TRBD1. The V segment lost 11 bases and the J segment 7 bases; nucleotides outside the gene matches: 11. The CDR3 contains 13 residues. Germline loops: CDR1 SEHNR, CDR2 FQNEAQ (reference sequence). The CDR3 spells CAVRGQGGKEQYF. The CDR3 nucleotides read TGTGCCGTCCGTGGACAGGGGGGTAAGGAGCAGTACTTC.